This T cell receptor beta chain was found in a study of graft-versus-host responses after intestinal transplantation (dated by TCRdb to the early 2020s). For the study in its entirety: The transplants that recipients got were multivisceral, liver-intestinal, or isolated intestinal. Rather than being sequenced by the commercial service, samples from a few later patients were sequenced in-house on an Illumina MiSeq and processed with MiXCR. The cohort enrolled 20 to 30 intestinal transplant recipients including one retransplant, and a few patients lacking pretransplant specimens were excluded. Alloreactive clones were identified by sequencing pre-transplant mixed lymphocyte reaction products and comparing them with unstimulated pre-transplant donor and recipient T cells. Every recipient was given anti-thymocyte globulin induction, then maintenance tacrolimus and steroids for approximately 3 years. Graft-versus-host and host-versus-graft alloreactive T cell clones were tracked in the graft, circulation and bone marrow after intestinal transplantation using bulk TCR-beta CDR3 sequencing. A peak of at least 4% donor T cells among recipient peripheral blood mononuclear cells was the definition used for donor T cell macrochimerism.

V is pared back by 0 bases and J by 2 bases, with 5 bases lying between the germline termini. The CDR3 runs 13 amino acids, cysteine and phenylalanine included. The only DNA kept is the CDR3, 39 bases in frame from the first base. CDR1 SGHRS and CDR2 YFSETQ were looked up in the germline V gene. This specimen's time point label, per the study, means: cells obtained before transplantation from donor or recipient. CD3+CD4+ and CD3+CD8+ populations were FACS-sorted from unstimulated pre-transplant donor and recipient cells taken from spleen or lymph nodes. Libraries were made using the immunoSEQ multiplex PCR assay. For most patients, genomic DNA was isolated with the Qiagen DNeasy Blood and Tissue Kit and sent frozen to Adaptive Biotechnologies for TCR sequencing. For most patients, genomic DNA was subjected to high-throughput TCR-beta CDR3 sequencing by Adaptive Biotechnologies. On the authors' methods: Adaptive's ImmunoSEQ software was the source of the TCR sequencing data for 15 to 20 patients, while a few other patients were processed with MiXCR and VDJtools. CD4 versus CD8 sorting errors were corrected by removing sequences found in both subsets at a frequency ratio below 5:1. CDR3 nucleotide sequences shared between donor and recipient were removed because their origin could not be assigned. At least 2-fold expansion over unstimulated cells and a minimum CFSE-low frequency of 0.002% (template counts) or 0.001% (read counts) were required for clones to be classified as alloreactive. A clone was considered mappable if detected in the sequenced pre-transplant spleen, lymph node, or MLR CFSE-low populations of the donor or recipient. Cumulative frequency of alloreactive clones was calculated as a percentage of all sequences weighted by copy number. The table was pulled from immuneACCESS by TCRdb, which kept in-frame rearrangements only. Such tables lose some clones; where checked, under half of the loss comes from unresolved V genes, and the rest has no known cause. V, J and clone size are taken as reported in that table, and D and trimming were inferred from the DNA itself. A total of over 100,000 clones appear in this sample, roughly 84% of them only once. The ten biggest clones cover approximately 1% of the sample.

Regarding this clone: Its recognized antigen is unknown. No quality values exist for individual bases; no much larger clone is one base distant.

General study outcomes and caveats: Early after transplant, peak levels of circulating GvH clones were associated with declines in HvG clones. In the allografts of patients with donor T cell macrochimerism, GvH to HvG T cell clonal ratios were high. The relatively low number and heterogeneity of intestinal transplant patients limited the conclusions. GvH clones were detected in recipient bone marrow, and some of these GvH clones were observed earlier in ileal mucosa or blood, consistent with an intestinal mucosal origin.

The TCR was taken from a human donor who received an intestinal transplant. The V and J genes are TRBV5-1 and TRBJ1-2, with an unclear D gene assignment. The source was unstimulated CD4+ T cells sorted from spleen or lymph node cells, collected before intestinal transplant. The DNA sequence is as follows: TGCGCCAGCAGCTTGGCGGACAACTATGGCTACACCTTC. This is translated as CASSLADNYGYTF.